This T cell receptor beta chain was captured by sequencing in a study of shared clonotypes between healthy human individuals. Data came from immunoSEQ multiplex PCR; TCRdb stores just in-frame clones and leaves some out. Of more than 2,000,000 clones in the sample, 85% to 95% were seen once. This CDR3 contains 12 residues. Deletions cut 6 bases from V and 3 bases from J, with 8 bases between. The germline V gene encodes CDR1 MNHNS and CDR2 SASEGT. The sample consisted of naive CD4+ T cells sorted from blood. Noted subset: CD45RA+ positively selected. This receptor was identified in a man between 18 and 29 years old in good health. J is TRBJ2-5 and V is TRBV6-1; D is unclear. The CDR3 spells CASRDRKETQYF. The CDR3, as DNA: TGTGCCAGCAGGGACCGCAAAGAGACCCAGTACTTC.